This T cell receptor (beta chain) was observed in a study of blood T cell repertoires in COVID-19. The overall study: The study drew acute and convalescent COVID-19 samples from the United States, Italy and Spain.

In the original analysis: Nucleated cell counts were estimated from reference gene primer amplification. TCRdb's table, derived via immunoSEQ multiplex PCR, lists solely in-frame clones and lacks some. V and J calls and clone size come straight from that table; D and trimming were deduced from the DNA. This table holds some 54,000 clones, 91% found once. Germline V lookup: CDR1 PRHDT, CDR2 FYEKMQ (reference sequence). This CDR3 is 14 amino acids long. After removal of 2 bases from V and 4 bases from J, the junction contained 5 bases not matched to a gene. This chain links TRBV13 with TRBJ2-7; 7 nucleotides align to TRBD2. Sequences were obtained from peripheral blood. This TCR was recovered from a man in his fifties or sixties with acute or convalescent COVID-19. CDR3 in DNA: TGTGCCAGCAGCTTATCGCGGGAGCGGTACGAGCAGTACTTC. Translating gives CASSLSRERYEQYF.